The subject of this entry is one T cell receptor beta chain. Its target antigen remains unknown. One base away there is no much larger clone; base qualities are not given. These data originate in a study of blood T cell repertoires in COVID-19 (dated by TCRdb to about 2020). At the level of the whole study: The collaborator samples originated in the United States, Italy and Spain and spanned the acute and convalescent phases of COVID-19. The prospective study material was composed of cDNA or gDNA derived from T cells, B-cell-depleted T cells, or PBMCs. Deeply sampled blood TCRbeta repertoires from subjects exposed to, actively infected with, or recovered from COVID-19 were included in the dataset. A freely available public database, intended as a resource for researchers studying the immune response to SARS-CoV-2, is where the repertoires were released. The samples were drawn from the first 160 participants of the ongoing ImmuneRACE study and from 950 to 1,500 subjects provided by 6 global collaborators. A de-identified subject ID, COVID-19 status, age in years and sex were almost always included in the sample metadata. Where available, HLA class I and class II types were taken from metadata supplied by the sample provider and were not determined by assay-based typing.

TCRbeta CDR3 regions were amplified from genomic DNA by means of the immunoSEQ Assay, a bias-controlled multiplex PCR. The published analysis was carried out like this. The number of nucleated cells in each sample was estimated by amplification of reference gene primers within the assay. Sequence reads were collapsed and filtered to measure the absolute abundance of every unique TCRbeta CDR3 rearrangement. For each sample, productive Simpson clonality was calculated by taking the square root of Simpson's diversity index across productive rearrangements. This is the immuneACCESS table as TCRdb keeps it, with only in-frame sequences that have V and J called. A part of the clones is gone; compared with another copy, unresolved V genes explain less than half, and the rest is unexplained. The V and J calls and clone size were taken over from that table, and D and trimming were inferred from the DNA. This sample gives roughly 330,000 clones in total; approximately 89% of them show up just once. Of the sample, over 4% falls within the top ten clones.

In the prospective study, participants were roughly 18 to 89 years old, resided in about two dozen geographic areas of the United States, and were enrolled through a virtual design. In the prospective study, cohorts were assigned on the basis of participant-reported clinical history obtained from a screening survey and a study questionnaire. ImmuneRACE Cohort 3 recovered participants were defined by two consecutive negative NP/OP PCR tests, healthcare professional clearance, or symptom resolution. In the prospective study, whole blood, serum and a nasopharyngeal or oropharyngeal swab were collected from each participant by mobile phlebotomists. Participants in the prospective study had the option to provide additional blood draws and questionnaires over a 2-month period. Prospective study blood samples were shipped either frozen or at room temperature before DNA extraction. From the cysteine through the phenylalanine, the CDR3 covers 17 amino acids. Only the CDR3 region is kept as DNA, spanning 51 bases read in frame from base 1. Ends trimmed: V by 0 bases, J by 0 bases; bases unmatched to a gene: 7. As encoded in the germline V gene, CDR1 is SGHTS while CDR2 is YDEGEE.

Beyond this particular receptor, the publication reports: How much clinical and demographic metadata was included differed by source and by participant, and the metadata was provided uncurated.

This TCR came from a woman aged 25 to 39 who had recovered from COVID-19. Sequenced sample: PBMCs or T cells enriched from blood (not recorded which). The V and J genes are TRBV5-8 and TRBJ2-3; 7 bases in between match TRBD2. CDR3 loop: CASSLAGGGLSTDTQYF. The DNA is as follows: TGTGCCAGCAGCTTGGCGGGGGGAGGCCTTAGCACAGATACGCAGTATTTT.